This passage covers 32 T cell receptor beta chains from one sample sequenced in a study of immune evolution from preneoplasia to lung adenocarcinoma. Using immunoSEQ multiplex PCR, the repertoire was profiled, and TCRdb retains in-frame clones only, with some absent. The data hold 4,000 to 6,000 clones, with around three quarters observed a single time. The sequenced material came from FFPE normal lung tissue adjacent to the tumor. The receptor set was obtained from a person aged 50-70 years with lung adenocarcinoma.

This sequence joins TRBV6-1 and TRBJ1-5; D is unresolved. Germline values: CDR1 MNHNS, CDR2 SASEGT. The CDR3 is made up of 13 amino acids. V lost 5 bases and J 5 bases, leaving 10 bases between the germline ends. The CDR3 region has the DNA TGTGCCAGCAGTCTCAATTGGGATCAGCCCCAGCATTTT. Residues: CASSLNWDQPQHF.

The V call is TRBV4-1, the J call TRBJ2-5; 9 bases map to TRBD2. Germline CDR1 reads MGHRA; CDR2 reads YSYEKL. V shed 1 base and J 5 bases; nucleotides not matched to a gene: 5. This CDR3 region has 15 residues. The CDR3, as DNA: TGCGCCAGCAGCCAAGGACTAGCGGTTGGTGAGACCCAGTACTTC. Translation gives CASSQGLAVGETQYF.

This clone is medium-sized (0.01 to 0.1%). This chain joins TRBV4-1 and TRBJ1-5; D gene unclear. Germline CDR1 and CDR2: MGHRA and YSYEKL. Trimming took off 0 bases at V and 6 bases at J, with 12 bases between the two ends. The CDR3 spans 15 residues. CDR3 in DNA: TGCGCCAGCAGCCAAGAGTCGAAGGGAGGTCAGCCCCAGCATTTT. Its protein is CASSQESKGGQPQHF.

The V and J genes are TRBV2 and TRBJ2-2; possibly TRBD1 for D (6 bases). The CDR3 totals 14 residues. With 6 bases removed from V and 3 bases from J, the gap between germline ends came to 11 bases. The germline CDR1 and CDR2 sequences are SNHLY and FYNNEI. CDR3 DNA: TGTGCCAGCAGCTTCCAGGGGCACACCGGGGAGCTGTTTTTT. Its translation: CASSFQGHTGELFF.

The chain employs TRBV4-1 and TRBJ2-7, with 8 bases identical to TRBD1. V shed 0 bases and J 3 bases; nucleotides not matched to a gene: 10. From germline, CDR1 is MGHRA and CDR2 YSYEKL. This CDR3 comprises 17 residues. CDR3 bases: TGCGCCAGCAGCCAAGAAACGACCGGGACAGGTATCTACGAGCAGTACTTC. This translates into CASSQETTGTGIYEQYF.

CDR3 in amino acids: CAWSVGGAKNIQYF. The CDR3 nucleotides read TGTGCCTGGAGTGTAGGGGGGGCCAAAAACATTCAGTACTTC. The chain links TRBV30 to TRBJ2-4; D is perhaps TRBD1 or TRBD2 (6 bases each). V lost 0 bases, J lost 1 base, and 7 bases lay in between. In germline, CDR1 is GTSNPN, CDR2 SVGIG (reference sequence). The CDR3 spans 14 residues.

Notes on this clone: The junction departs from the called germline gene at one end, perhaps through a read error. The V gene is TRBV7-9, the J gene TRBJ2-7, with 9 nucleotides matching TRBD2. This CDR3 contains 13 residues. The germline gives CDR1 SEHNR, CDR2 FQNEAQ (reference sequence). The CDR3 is CASSLAGPNEQYF. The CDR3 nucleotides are TGTGCCAGCAGCCTAGCGGGACCCAACGAGCAGTACTTC.

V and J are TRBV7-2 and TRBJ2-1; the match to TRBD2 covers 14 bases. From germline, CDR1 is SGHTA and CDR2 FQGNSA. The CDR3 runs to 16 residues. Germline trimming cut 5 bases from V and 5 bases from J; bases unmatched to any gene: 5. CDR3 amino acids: CASSGTSGSGDNEQFF. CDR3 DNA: TGTGCCAGCAGCGGGACTAGCGGGAGTGGCGACAATGAGCAGTTCTTC.

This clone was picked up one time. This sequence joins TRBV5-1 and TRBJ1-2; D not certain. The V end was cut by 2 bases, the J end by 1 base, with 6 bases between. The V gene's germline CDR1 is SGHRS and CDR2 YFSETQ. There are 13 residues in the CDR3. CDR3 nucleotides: TGCGCCAGCAGCTTACAGCTTAACTATGGCTACACCTTC. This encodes CASSLQLNYGYTF.

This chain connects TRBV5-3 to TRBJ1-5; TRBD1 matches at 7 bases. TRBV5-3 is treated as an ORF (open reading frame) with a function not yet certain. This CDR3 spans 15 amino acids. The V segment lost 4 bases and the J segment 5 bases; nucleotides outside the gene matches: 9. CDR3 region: CARSPRQGGDQPQHF. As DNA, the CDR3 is TGTGCCAGAAGCCCCCGACAGGGAGGGGATCAGCCCCAGCATTTT.

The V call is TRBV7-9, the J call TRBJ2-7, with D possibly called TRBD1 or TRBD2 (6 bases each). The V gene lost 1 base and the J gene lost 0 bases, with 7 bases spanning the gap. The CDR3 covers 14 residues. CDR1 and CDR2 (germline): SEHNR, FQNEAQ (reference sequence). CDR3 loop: CASSLEGGSYEQYF. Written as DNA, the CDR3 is TGTGCCAGCAGCTTAGAGGGGGGCTCCTACGAGCAGTACTTC. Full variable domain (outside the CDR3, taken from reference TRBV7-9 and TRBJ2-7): DTGVSQNPRHKITKRGQNVTFRCDPISEHNRLYWYRQTLGQGPEFLTYFQNEAQLEKSRLLSDRFSAERPKGSFSTLEIQRTEQGDSAMYLCASSLEGGSYEQYFGPGTRLTVT.

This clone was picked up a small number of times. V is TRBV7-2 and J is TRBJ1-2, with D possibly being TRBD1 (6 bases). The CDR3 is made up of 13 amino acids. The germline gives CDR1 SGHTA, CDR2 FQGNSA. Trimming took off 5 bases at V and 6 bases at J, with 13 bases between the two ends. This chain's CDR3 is CASSAVTGNGYTF. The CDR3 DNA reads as TGTGCCAGCAGCGCCGTTACAGGGAATGGCTACACCTTC.

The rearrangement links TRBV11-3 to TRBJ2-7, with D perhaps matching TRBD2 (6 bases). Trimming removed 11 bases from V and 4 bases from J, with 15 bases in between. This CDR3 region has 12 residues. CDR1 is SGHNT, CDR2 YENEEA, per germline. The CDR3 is CASEGRGYEQYF. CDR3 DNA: TGTGCCTCGGAGGGCCGCGGTTACGAGCAGTACTTC.

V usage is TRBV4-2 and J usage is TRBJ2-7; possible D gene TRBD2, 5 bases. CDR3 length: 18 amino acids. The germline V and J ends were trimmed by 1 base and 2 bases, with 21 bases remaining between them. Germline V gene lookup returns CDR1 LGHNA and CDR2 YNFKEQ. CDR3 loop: CASSQAPLFSAVAYEQYF. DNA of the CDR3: TGTGCCAGCAGCCAAGCCCCCCTTTTTAGCGCGGTTGCCTACGAGCAGTACTTC.

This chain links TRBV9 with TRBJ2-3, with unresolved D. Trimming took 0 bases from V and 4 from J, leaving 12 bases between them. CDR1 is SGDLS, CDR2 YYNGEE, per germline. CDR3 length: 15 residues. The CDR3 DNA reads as TGTGCCAGCAGCGTAGTTGGGTCACATGCAGATACGCAGTATTTT. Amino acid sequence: CASSVVGSHADTQYF.

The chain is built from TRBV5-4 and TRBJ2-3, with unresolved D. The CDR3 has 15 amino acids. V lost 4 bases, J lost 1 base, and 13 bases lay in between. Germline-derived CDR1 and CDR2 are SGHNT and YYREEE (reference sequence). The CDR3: CASSPKRRGTDTQYF. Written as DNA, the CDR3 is TGTGCCAGCAGCCCCAAAAGAAGAGGCACAGATACGCAGTATTTT.

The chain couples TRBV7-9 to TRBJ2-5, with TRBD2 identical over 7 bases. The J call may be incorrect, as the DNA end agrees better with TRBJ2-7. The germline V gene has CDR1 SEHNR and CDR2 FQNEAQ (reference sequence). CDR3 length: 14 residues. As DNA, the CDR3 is TGTGCCAGCAGCTTGGGGGGAGGGACCTACGAGCAGTACTTC. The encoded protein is CASSLGGGTYEQYF.

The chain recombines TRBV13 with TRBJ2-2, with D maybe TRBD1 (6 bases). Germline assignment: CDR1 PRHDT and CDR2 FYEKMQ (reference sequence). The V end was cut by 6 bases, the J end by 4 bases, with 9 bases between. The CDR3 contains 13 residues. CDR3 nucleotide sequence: TGTGCCAGCAGTGTCAGGGGCACCGGGGAGCTGTTTTTT. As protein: CASSVRGTGELFF.

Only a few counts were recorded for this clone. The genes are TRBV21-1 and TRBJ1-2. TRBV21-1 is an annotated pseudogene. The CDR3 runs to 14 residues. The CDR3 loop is CASSKDGGAGGYTF. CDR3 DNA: TGTGCCAGCAGCAAAGATGGGGGGGCGGGAGGCTACACCTTC.

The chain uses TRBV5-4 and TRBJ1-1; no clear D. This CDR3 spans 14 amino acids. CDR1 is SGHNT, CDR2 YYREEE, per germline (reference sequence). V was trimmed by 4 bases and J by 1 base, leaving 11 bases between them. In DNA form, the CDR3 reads TGTGCCAGCAGCCCCGGGTGGGGGAACACTGAAGCTTTCTTT. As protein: CASSPGWGNTEAFF.

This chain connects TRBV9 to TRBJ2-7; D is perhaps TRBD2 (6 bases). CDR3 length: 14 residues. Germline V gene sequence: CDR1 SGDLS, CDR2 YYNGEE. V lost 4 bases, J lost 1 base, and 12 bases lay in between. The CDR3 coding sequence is TGTGCCAGCAGCCCCAGGGACTGGTCCTACGAGCAGTACTTC. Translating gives CASSPRDWSYEQYF.

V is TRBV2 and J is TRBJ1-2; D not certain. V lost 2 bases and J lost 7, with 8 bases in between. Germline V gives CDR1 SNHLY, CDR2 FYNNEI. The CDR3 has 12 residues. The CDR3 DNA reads TGTGCCAGCAGTGAATCGGCAGTTGGCTACACCTTC. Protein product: CASSESAVGYTF.

The CDR3 coding sequence is TGTGCCAGCAGCGGGGTGGGGCGGGATATTTACAATGAGCAGTTCTTC. It is translated as CASSGVGRDIYNEQFF. V and J are TRBV5-6 and TRBJ2-1, with TRBD2 as a possible D gene (6 bases). The ends were cut back, 4 bases at V and 4 bases at J, with 18 bases in the middle. The CDR3 loop spans 16 amino acids. The germline V gene encodes CDR1 SGHDT and CDR2 YYEEEE.

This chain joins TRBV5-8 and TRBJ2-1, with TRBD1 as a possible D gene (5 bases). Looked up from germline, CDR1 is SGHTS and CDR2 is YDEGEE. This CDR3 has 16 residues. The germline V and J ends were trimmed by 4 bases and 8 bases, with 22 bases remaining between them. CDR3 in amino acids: CASSHTRTSGIHEQFF. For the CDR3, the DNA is TGTGCCAGCAGCCACACCCGGACATCAGGGATACATGAGCAGTTCTTC.

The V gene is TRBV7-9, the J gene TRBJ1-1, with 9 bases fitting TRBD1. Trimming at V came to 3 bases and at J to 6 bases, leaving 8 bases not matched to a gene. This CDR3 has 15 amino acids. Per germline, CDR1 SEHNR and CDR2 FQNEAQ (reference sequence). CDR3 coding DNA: TGTGCCAGCAGCTTCACCGGGACAGGGTGGTCTGAAGCTTTCTTT. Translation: CASSFTGTGWSEAFF. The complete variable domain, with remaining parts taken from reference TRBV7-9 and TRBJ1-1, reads DTGVSQNPRHKITKRGQNVTFRCDPISEHNRLYWYRQTLGQGPEFLTYFQNEAQLEKSRLLSDRFSAERPKGSFSTLEIQRTEQGDSAMYLCASSFTGTGWSEAFFGQGTRLTVV.

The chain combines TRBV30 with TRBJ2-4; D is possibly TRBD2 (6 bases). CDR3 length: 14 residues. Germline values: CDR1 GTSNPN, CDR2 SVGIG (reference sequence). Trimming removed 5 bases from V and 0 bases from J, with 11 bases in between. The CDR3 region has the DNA TGTGCCTGGGCGTTGGGGGGAGCCAAAAACATTCAGTACTTC. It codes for CAWALGGAKNIQYF.

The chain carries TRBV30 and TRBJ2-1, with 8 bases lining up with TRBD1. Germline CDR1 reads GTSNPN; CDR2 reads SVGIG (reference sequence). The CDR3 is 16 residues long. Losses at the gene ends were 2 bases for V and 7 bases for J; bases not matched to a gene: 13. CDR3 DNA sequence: TGTGCCTGGAGTCAGCCACAGGGGGTAGGAATAAATGAGCAGTTCTTC. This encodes CAWSQPQGVGINEQFF.

CDR3: CASRTGGGNYGYTF. In DNA form, the CDR3 reads TGTGCCAGTAGAACAGGGGGCGGTAACTATGGCTACACCTTC. This chain uses TRBV19 with TRBJ1-2; 9 bases agree with TRBD1. The CDR3 totals 14 residues. Per germline, CDR1 LNHDA and CDR2 SQIVND (reference sequence). Unmatched junction bases numbered 3, after V lost 6 bases and J lost 1 base. The full variable domain, with the rest looked up from reference TRBV19 and TRBJ1-2, is DGGITQSPKYLFRKEGQNVTLSCEQNLNHDAMYWYRQDPGQGLRLIYYSQIVNDFQKGDIAEGYSVSREKKESFPLTVTSAQKNPTAFYLCASRTGGGNYGYTFGSGTRLTVV.

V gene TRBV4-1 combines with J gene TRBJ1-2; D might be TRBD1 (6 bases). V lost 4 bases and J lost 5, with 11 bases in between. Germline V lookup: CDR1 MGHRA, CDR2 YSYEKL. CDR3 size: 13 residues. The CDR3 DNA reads TGCGCCAGCAGCCCCGACAGGTTGTATGGCTACACCTTC. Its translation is CASSPDRLYGYTF.

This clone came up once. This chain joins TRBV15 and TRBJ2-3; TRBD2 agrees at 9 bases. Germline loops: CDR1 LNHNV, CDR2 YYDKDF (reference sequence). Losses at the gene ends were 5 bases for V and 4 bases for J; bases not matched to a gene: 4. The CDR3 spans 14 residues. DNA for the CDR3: TGTGCCACCAGCTTAGGGACTAGCCCAGATACGCAGTATTTT. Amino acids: CATSLGTSPDTQYF.

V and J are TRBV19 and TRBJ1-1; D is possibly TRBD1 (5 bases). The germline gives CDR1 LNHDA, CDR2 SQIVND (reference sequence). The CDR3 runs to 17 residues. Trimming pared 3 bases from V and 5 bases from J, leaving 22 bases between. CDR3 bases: TGTGCCAGTAGTATGGAGGGGTTCCCTATGATTTGGACTGAAGCTTTCTTT. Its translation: CASSMEGFPMIWTEAFF.

CDR3 sequence reads: CASSDSSKGDTGELFF. The CDR3 DNA follows: TGTGCCAGCAGTGACTCAAGTAAGGGTGACACCGGGGAGCTGTTTTTT. This chain joins TRBV6-4 and TRBJ2-2; D unresolved. V shed 0 bases and J shed 3 bases, with 11 bases lying between them. CDR1 is MRHNA, CDR2 SNTAGT, per germline. The CDR3 consists of 16 residues.